The 22 T cell receptor beta chains below come from one sample, sequenced in a study of cytomegalovirus exposure and HLA in healthy donors (TCRdb year 2017). The library relied on the immunoSEQ multiplex PCR assay. For the multiplex PCR, a mixture combining 60 forward primers for TCR Vbeta segments and 13 reverse primers for TCR Jbeta segments was used. This is the immuneACCESS table as TCRdb keeps it, with only in-frame sequences that have V and J called. A part of the clones is gone; compared with another copy, unresolved V genes explain less than half, and the rest is unexplained. This sample is represented by 95,000 to 150,000 clones; 80% of them were singletons. The top ten clones comprise less than 0.25% of the sample. Specimen: PBMCs. The receptors shown here come from a man aged 50 or older in good health and CMV-seronegative.

The V call is TRBV19, the J call TRBJ1-5; D might be TRBD1 (6 bases). Germline V CDR1 and CDR2: LNHDA, SQIVND (reference sequence). This CDR3 contains 13 residues. Deletions cut 7 bases from V and 10 bases from J, with 17 bases between. The CDR3 DNA reads TGTGCCAGTATTGGGACCGTGGGGGCTCCCCAGCATTTT. Translation gives CASIGTVGAPQHF.

The chain couples TRBV19 to TRBJ2-7; possible D gene TRBD2, 5 bases. CDR1 and CDR2 from the germline V gene are LNHDA and SQIVND (reference sequence). This CDR3 is built from 15 residues. V lost 2 bases and J lost 2, with 13 bases in between. DNA of the CDR3: TGTGCCAGTAGTATATCCACTATCGGGACCTACGAGCAGTACTTC. Translation: CASSISTIGTYEQYF.

This clone is a singleton in its sample. The chain carries TRBV29-1 and TRBJ2-5; TRBD2 matches 11 bases. Losses at the gene ends were 6 bases for V and 4 bases for J; bases not matched to a gene: 4. Per the germline V gene, CDR1 is SQVTM and CDR2 is ANQGSEA. The CDR3 totals 13 residues. The chain's CDR3 is CSVLSGGGETQYF. The CDR3 DNA reads as TGCAGCGTCCTTAGCGGGGGGGGAGAGACCCAGTACTTC.

The chain is built from TRBV19 and TRBJ2-6; 7 bases fit TRBD1. Germline values: CDR1 LNHDA, CDR2 SQIVND (reference sequence). The CDR3 runs to 16 residues. J lost 1 base, V lost 4 bases, and 4 bases had no gene match. The CDR3, as DNA: TGTGCCAGTAGTAGGGACAGCAGTTCTGGGGCCAACGTCCTGACTTTC. Its translation is CASSRDSSSGANVLTF.

This clone has more than one count but fewer than ten. The chain couples TRBV5-4 to TRBJ1-1, with a weak D call TRBD1 (6 bases). This CDR3 is built from 13 residues. V was cut by 3 bases and J by 3 bases, with 9 bases left in between. Germline assignment: CDR1 SGHNT and CDR2 YYREEE (reference sequence). CDR3 in DNA: TGTGCCAGCAGCTGGGACACTTACACTGAAGCTTTCTTT. Protein product: CASSWDTYTEAFF.

This clone was counted between two and nine times. V gene TRBV9 combines with J gene TRBJ2-5; tentative D call: TRBD1 (6 bases). This CDR3 has 14 amino acids. The V gene lost 3 bases and the J gene lost 1 base, with 10 bases spanning the gap. Per the germline V gene, CDR1 is SGDLS and CDR2 is YYNGEE. CDR3 protein: CASSALTGQETQYF. As DNA, the CDR3 is TGTGCCAGCAGCGCTTTGACAGGCCAAGAGACCCAGTACTTC.

This clone appeared a single time. The chain links TRBV5-1 to TRBJ2-5, with TRBD2 as a possible D gene (6 bases). The CDR3 contains 17 residues. Germline-derived CDR1 and CDR2 are SGHRS and YFSETQ. The germline V and J ends were trimmed by 1 base and 5 bases, with 21 bases remaining between them. Written as DNA, the CDR3 is TGCGCCAGCAGCTTGCCTCTGATTAGCGGCGAGGCGGAGACCCAGTACTTC. Translating gives CASSLPLISGEAETQYF.

The genes are TRBV28 and TRBJ1-1; D gene ambiguous. Germline V CDR1 and CDR2: MDHEN, SYDVKM. The CDR3 is 15 residues long. V dropped 6 bases and J dropped 11 bases, with 25 bases sitting between them. The CDR3 loop reads CASSPRYTAHEGAFF. The CDR3 nucleotides are TGTGCCAGCAGCCCGAGGTACACAGCTCACGAGGGCGCTTTCTTT.

The sample holds many counts of this clone. CDR3 in DNA: TGTGCCAGTACAATTGCAGATTATCAGCCCCAGCATTTT. It yields the protein CASTIADYQPQHF. The chain combines TRBV19 with TRBJ1-5; D ambiguous. Germline CDR1 reads LNHDA; CDR2 reads SQIVND (reference sequence). V was clipped by 7 bases and J by 5 bases, with 12 bases between them. The CDR3 is 13 residues long.

This clone was counted only a few times. The same CDR3 can be traced to other DNA sequences in this sample. The CDR3 nucleotides read TGTGCCAGCAGCTCCCCTAATCAGCCCCAGCATTTT. Translated, it gives CASSSPNQPQHF. This chain joins TRBV7-2 and TRBJ1-5; D gene uncertain. Germline V gene sequence: CDR1 SGHTA, CDR2 FQGNSA. This CDR3 region has 12 residues. Between the trimmed V and J ends, which lost 4 bases and 4 bases, there was a span of 5 bases.

This chain uses TRBV7-8 with TRBJ2-7; D gene ambiguous. CDR1 and CDR2 (germline): SGHVS, FQNEAQ. This CDR3 has 10 amino acids. Here the CDR3 reads CAHRSYEQYF. For the CDR3, the DNA is TGTGCTCACCGCAGCTACGAGCAGTACTTC.

This clone was detected once. The chain combines TRBV5-1 with TRBJ2-3, with 8 bases aligning to TRBD2. J gave up 1 base and V 4 bases, and 2 bases lay outside the gene matches. The CDR3 totals 14 residues. Germline lookup yields CDR1 SGHRS and CDR2 YFSETQ. The DNA of the CDR3 is TGCGCCAGCAGCGCCGGGGGGGGCACAGATACGCAGTATTTT. Amino acids: CASSAGGGTDTQYF. The whole variable domain, filled in from reference TRBV5-1 and TRBJ2-3, reads KAGVTQTPRYLIKTRGQQVTLSCSPISGHRSVSWYQQTPGQGLQFLFEYFSETQRNKGNFPGRFSGRQFSNSRSEMNVSTLELGDSALYLCASSAGGGTDTQYFGPGTRLTVL.

V gene TRBV5-1 combines with J gene TRBJ2-5; 8 nucleotides align to TRBD1. CDR1 and CDR2 from the germline V gene are SGHRS and YFSETQ. V dropped 0 bases and J dropped 5; count of bases not matched to a gene: 9. The CDR3 totals 16 residues. CDR3 sequence reads: CASSLDGAGGGETQYF. The CDR3 DNA reads TGCGCCAGCAGCTTGGATGGGGCAGGGGGCGGTGAGACCCAGTACTTC.

The chain carries TRBV7-9 and TRBJ2-4, with D possibly TRBD2 on 5 matching bases. Germline V gives CDR1 SEHNR, CDR2 FQNEAQ (reference sequence). The CDR3 covers 14 residues. The V and J ends lost 4 bases and 3 bases respectively, with 10 bases between them. CDR3 region: CASSSVEGKNIQYF. CDR3 DNA: TGTGCCAGCAGCTCCGTAGAGGGCAAAAACATTCAGTACTTC.

The chain combines TRBV9 with TRBJ1-5, with D possibly being TRBD1 (6 bases). Trimming stripped 3 bases from V and 6 bases from J, with 13 bases between. The germline V gene has CDR1 SGDLS and CDR2 YYNGEE. This CDR3 comprises 14 residues. CDR3 loop: CASSAEGGAQPQHF. As DNA, the CDR3 is TGTGCCAGCAGCGCAGAAGGGGGTGCTCAGCCCCAGCATTTT.

The J gene is TRBJ1-1, the V gene TRBV28; the D is unclear. The CDR3 is made up of 13 amino acids. Germline V lookup: CDR1 MDHEN, CDR2 SYDVKM. V lost 10 bases and J 1 base, leaving 13 bases between the germline ends. The CDR3 sequence: CATLGTWNTEAFF. Written as DNA, the CDR3 is TGTGCCACCTTGGGCACCTGGAACACTGAAGCTTTCTTT.

This chain connects TRBV7-2 to TRBJ2-7; a weak D match, TRBD1 (6 bases). The V gene's germline CDR1 is SGHTA and CDR2 FQGNSA. The CDR3 has 14 amino acids. Between the trimmed V and J ends, which lost 3 bases and 5 bases, there was a span of 14 bases. The CDR3 bases are TGTGCCAGCAGCTTGGTACAGGGAAGCGACGAGCAGTACTTC. Protein: CASSLVQGSDEQYF.

This clone has only one observation. The chain joins TRBV18 to TRBJ2-7; D not resolved. Trimming took 3 bases from V and 5 from J, leaving 11 bases between them. CDR3 length: 13 amino acids. Germline assignment: CDR1 KGHSH and CDR2 LQKENI. As DNA, the CDR3 is TGTGCCAGCTCACCGGGCCCGAACCACGAGCAGTACTTC. This translates into CASSPGPNHEQYF.

Only a few counts were recorded for this clone. The chain couples TRBV5-1 to TRBJ1-5, with D possibly TRBD1 on 6 matching bases. In germline, CDR1 is SGHRS, CDR2 YFSETQ. CDR3 size: 16 residues. Trimming shortened V by 0 bases and J by 3 bases, and 13 bases separated the two germline ends. CDR3 bases: TGCGCCAGCAGCTTGGGGATAGGGGGTAACAATCAGCCCCAGCATTTT. Its translation: CASSLGIGGNNQPQHF.

DNA for the CDR3: TGCGCCAGCAGCTTGGCCGGCTTGGACAGTCACCGGGGCACCTTC. This translates into CASSLAGLDSHRGTF. This chain joins TRBV5-1 and TRBJ1-2, with D possibly TRBD1 on 6 matching bases. Trimming removed 0 bases from V and 13 bases from J, with 22 bases in between. The CDR3 runs 15 residues. Germline assignment: CDR1 SGHRS and CDR2 YFSETQ.

The V call is TRBV19, the J call TRBJ2-1; D is unclear. Between the trimmed V and J ends, which lost 3 bases and 0 bases, there was a span of 9 bases. This CDR3 spans 15 amino acids. CDR1 is LNHDA, CDR2 SQIVND, per germline (reference sequence). The CDR3 DNA reads TGTGCCAGTAGTATCCCCCCTAGCTCCTACAATGAGCAGTTCTTC. The encoded protein is CASSIPPSSYNEQFF.

The V call is TRBV25-1, the J call TRBJ2-7, with 7 bases identical to TRBD1. This CDR3 comprises 18 residues. Unmatched junction bases numbered 18, after V lost 4 bases and J lost 3 bases. CDR1 is MGHDK and CDR2 is SYGVNS in the germline V gene. CDR3 amino acids: CASSGLPTGTALFYEQYF. For the CDR3, the DNA is TGTGCCAGCAGTGGCCTACCCACCGGGACAGCCCTCTTCTACGAGCAGTACTTC.